The TCR beta chain described here comes from a study of Ad26.COV2.S vaccination and SARS-CoV-2 variants. The table came from immunoSEQ multiplex PCR; TCRdb's copy has only in-frame clones and leaves some out. Here the sample spans about 350,000 clones, about 85% being singletons. The treatment here: about 20 received Ad26.COV2.S at low or high dose, single or two shots; several received placebo; per-sample allocation not given. Material that was analyzed had been drawn on day 63 after the first vaccine or placebo injection. The germline V and J ends were trimmed by 6 bases and 0 bases, with 9 bases remaining between them. The CDR3 consists of 13 residues. CDR1 and CDR2 (germline): KGHSH, LQKENI.

The chain couples TRBV18 to TRBJ2-7, with D unclear. The sequences come from peripheral blood, collected in a trial of Ad26.COV2.S vaccine versus placebo. This TCR was recovered from a person between 18 and 65 years old who received the Ad26.COV2.S COVID-19 vaccine or a placebo. CDR3 protein: CASSNPGSYEQYF. The CDR3 nucleotides read TGTGCCAGCTCTAATCCAGGCTCCTACGAGCAGTACTTC.